This T cell receptor (beta chain) was captured by sequencing in a study of stem cell transplantation in POMP-related autoinflammatory disease. Method: immunoSEQ multiplex PCR; TCRdb's copy keeps in-frame clones and lacks some. The table has 20,000 to 30,000 clones, more than 75% seen once; the top ten hold approximately 2.4%. This CDR3 comprises 11 residues. Trimming stripped 10 bases from V and 4 bases from J, with 10 bases between. In germline, CDR1 is MNHEY, CDR2 SMNVEV (reference sequence). The chain carries TRBV27 and TRBJ1-1; unclear D gene. This specimen consisted of CD4+ T cells from PBMCs, obtained before stem cell transplantation. The TCR was taken from a human donor with POMP-related autoinflammation and immune dysregulation (PRAID). This CDR3 reads CATKRSTEAFF. The CDR3 DNA follows: TGTGCCACGAAGAGGAGCACTGAAGCTTTCTTT.